Below, 20 T cell receptor beta chains from the same sample are listed, as sequenced in a study of T cells in Graves' hyperthyroidism and ophthalmopathy. The source material, RNA transcripts, was used to amplify TCR beta CDR3 regions. HTBI primers were used for first-round RT-PCR of the TCR CDR3. Via MiXCR, TCRdb re-called the multiplex PCR reads, giving one row per CDR3 protein. Among fewer than 200,000 distinct CDR3 sequences listed, about 9.4% were seen once. Material for sequencing was blood. The receptors shown here come from a woman under 30 with Graves' hyperthyroidism that later progressed to Graves' ophthalmopathy.

This clonotype was picked up many times. The chain links TRBV28 to TRBJ2-4; D is perhaps TRBD1 or TRBD2 (5 bases each). Looked up from germline, CDR1 is MDHEN and CDR2 is SYDVKM. Trimming cost V 3 bases and J 8 bases, with 11 bases left between them. The CDR3 runs 13 residues. The CDR3 DNA follows: TGTGCCAGCAGTTTGGATAGGGGAGACATTCAGTACTTC. Its translation is CASSLDRGDIQYF.

The chain employs TRBV12-3 or TRBV12-4 and TRBJ2-1; the match to TRBD2 covers 8 bases. After removal of 6 bases from V and 7 bases from J, the junction contained 11 bases not matched to a gene. The CDR3 loop spans 15 amino acids. The CDR3 region is CASSPGGGGGNEQFF. In DNA, the CDR3 is TGTGCCAGCAGCCCCGGGGGGGGGGGGGGGAATGAGCAGTTCTTC.

This clonotype has ten or more counts. This chain uses TRBV20-1 with TRBJ1-1; D may be TRBD1 (6 bases). V was shortened by 5 bases and J by 2 bases, with 18 bases between the two germline ends. Germline V gene data show CDR1 as DFQATT and CDR2 as SNEGSKA (reference sequence). CDR3 size: 15 residues. The CDR3 bases are TGCAGTGCTGAGGGGGTTGGGGGGTTTAACACTGAAGCTTTCTTT. Protein: CSAEGVGGFNTEAFF.

This clonotype appeared a few times. The V gene is TRBV7-2, the J gene TRBJ1-1; possible D gene TRBD1, 5 bases. CDR3 length: 15 residues. The V gene's germline CDR1 is SGHTA and CDR2 FQGNSA. The ends were cut back, 2 bases at V and 10 bases at J, with 20 bases in the middle. The CDR3 region is CASSLSVGGKVGAFF. CDR3 DNA sequence: TGTGCCAGCAGCTTATCTGTTGGGGGGAAAGTTGGAGCTTTCTTT.

This clonotype was recorded many times. The DNA of the CDR3 is TGTGCCAGCAGCCTGACTAGCGGGAGTTACGAGCAGTACTTC. This translates into CASSLTSGSYEQYF. The chain joins TRBV27 to TRBJ2-7; TRBD2 matches at 12 bases. The trim removed 6 bases at V and 4 bases at J, leaving 4 bases unmatched. Germline lookup yields CDR1 MNHEY and CDR2 SMNVEV (reference sequence). CDR3 length equals 14 residues.

This clonotype was counted at least ten times. The rearrangement links TRBV28 to TRBJ2-7; no definite D call. CDR3 length: 14 residues. Trimming left V 8 bases short and J 3 bases short, with 17 bases between. Germline CDR1 reads MDHEN; CDR2 reads SYDVKM. As DNA, the CDR3 is TGTGCCAGCGTAAGCGCAGGCAAATTCTACGAGCAGTACTTC. Amino acid sequence: CASVSAGKFYEQYF.

This clonotype was detected many times. V is TRBV7-2 and J is TRBJ2-3; D gene unclear. CDR3 length: 13 amino acids. Germline V CDR1 and CDR2: SGHTA, FQGNSA. V gave up 0 bases and J gave up 8 bases, with 9 bases separating them. The CDR3 bases are TGTGCCAGCAGCTTAGCCGTTATTGGTACGCAGTATTTT. The encoded protein is CASSLAVIGTQYF. Full variable domain (remainder filled in from reference TRBV7-2 and TRBJ2-3): GAGVSQSPSNKVTEKGKDVELRCDPISGHTALYWYRQSLGQGLEFLIYFQGNSAPDKSGLPSDRFSAERTGGSVSTLTIQRTQQEDSAVYLCASSLAVIGTQYFGPGTRLTVL.

This clonotype was counted only a few times. The junction and the germline gene differ at one end; a read error may be behind it. The genes are TRBV30 and TRBJ1-3; D perhaps matches TRBD1 (5 bases). The germline CDR1 and CDR2 sequences are GTSNPN and SVGIG (reference sequence). This CDR3 has 15 residues. CDR3 protein: CAWSRKDTSRNTIYF. DNA for the CDR3: TGTGCCTGGAGTCGGAAGGACACCTCTAGAAACACCATATATTTT. Using reference TRBV30 and TRBJ1-3 for the parts outside the CDR3, the full variable domain is SQTIHQWPATLVQPVGSPLSLECTVEGTSNPNLYWYRQAAGRGLQLLFYSVGIGQISSEVPQNLSASRPQDRQFILSSKKLLLSDSGFYLCAWSRKDTSRNTIYFGEGSWLTVV.

In this sample, this clonotype turned up many times. The V gene is TRBV12-3 or TRBV12-4, the J gene TRBJ1-2, with 9 bases lining up with TRBD1. V was clipped by 7 bases and J by 4 bases; unmatched bases: 7. CDR3 length: 14 amino acids. CDR3 in amino acids: CASTRDRVVYGYTF. DNA for the CDR3: TGTGCCAGCACCCGGGACAGGGTAGTCTATGGCTACACCTTC.

This clonotype was recorded at least ten times. The chain has TRBV5-8 and TRBJ2-1, with 9 bases matching TRBD1. Germline V CDR1 and CDR2: SGHTS, YDEGEE. This CDR3 contains 16 residues. J gave up 3 bases and V 4 bases, and 8 bases lay outside the gene matches. This chain's CDR3 is CASSRQQGAVYNEQFF. In nucleotides, the CDR3 is TGTGCCAGCAGCCGACAACAGGGGGCAGTCTACAATGAGCAGTTCTTC.

This clonotype has a count of ten or more. V is TRBV3-1 and J is TRBJ2-5; 7 bases line up with TRBD1. The CDR3 covers 16 residues. Germline V CDR1 and CDR2: LGHDT, YNNKEL (reference sequence). J was trimmed by 1 base and V by 5 bases; bases with no gene match: 10. The CDR3 sequence is CASSDVPRTGQETQYF. In DNA form, the CDR3 reads TGTGCCAGCAGCGACGTTCCCAGGACAGGCCAAGAGACCCAGTACTTC.

This clonotype occurred many times. V gene TRBV2 combines with J gene TRBJ2-1; either TRBD1 or TRBD2 may supply D (5 bases each). Trimming took 8 bases from V and 1 from J, leaving 12 bases between them. CDR3 size: 14 residues. In germline, CDR1 is SNHLY, CDR2 FYNNEI. The CDR3: CASQGRESYNEQFF. CDR3 nucleotide sequence: TGTGCCAGCCAAGGCAGGGAGTCCTACAATGAGCAGTTCTTC. The full variable domain, with the rest looked up from reference TRBV2 and TRBJ2-1, is EPEVTQTPSHQVTQMGQEVILRCVPISNHLYFYWYRQILGQKVEFLVSFYNNEISEKSEIFDDQFSVERPDGSNFTLKIRSTKLEDSAMYFCASQGRESYNEQFFGPGTRLTVL.

The sample holds many counts of this clonotype. This chain links TRBV10-3 with TRBJ1-3; 9 bases align to TRBD1. This CDR3 contains 17 residues. Germline CDR1 reads ENHRY; CDR2 reads SYGVKD. V was pared by 0 bases and J by 2 bases, with 5 bases of the junction left unmatched. CDR3: CAISESPGQGAGNTIYF. The DNA for the CDR3 is TGTGCCATCAGTGAGTCGCCGGGACAGGGAGCTGGAAACACCATATATTTT.

This clonotype has at least ten counts. The genes are TRBV19 and TRBJ1-5, with D perhaps matching TRBD1 (6 bases). The CDR3 runs 17 residues. The V end lost 2 bases, the J end lost 2 bases, and 16 bases lay between the germline ends. From germline, CDR1 is LNHDA and CDR2 SQIVND (reference sequence). In nucleotides, the CDR3 is TGTGCCAGTAGTATAAGGCTCGGGACATGGGGCAATCAGCCCCAGCATTTT. Its protein product is CASSIRLGTWGNQPQHF.

The gene calls are TRBV19 and TRBJ2-3; 11 nucleotides line up with TRBD2. Germline trimming cut 3 bases from V and 5 bases from J; bases unmatched to any gene: 4. This CDR3 spans 15 amino acids. Germline V gene lookup returns CDR1 LNHDA and CDR2 SQIVND (reference sequence). The CDR3 nucleotides read TGTGCCAGTAGTATTTTGGGACTAGCGGAAGATACGCAGTATTTT. Protein: CASSILGLAEDTQYF.

Regarding this clonotype: Since a much larger clone is just one base distant, this may be a read error. The chain uses TRBV7-2 and TRBJ2-3; D gene uncertain. Germline V lookup: CDR1 SGHTA, CDR2 FQGNSA. The CDR3 runs 12 residues. This CDR3 reads CAGSLTEDTQYF. CDR3 nucleotides: TGTGCCGGCAGCTTAACGGAAGATACGCAGTATTTT.

The J gene is TRBJ1-4, the V gene TRBV12-3 or TRBV12-4; no clear D. This CDR3 region has 15 residues. V gave up 8 bases and J gave up 5 bases, with 18 bases separating them. CDR3 loop: CASSNNRRTNEKLFF. The CDR3 DNA reads TGTGCCAGCTCCAATAATCGACGAACAAATGAAAAACTGTTTTTT.

This clonotype turned up a few times. This sequence joins TRBV5-6 and TRBJ1-2; 7 bases align to TRBD1. In germline, CDR1 is SGHDT, CDR2 YYEEEE. The CDR3 is made up of 15 amino acids. J was trimmed by 8 bases and V by 3 bases; bases with no gene match: 13. As DNA, the CDR3 is TGTGCCAGCAGCTCTGCCGGGACAGCCTACCAGGGCTACACCTTC. It codes for CASSSAGTAYQGYTF.

This clonotype was counted ten times or more. The CDR3 reads CASRPQGGYGYTF. As DNA, the CDR3 is TGTGCCAGCAGGCCCCAGGGGGGCTATGGCTACACCTTC. V is TRBV3-1 and J is TRBJ1-2, with 7 bases matching TRBD1. The germline gives CDR1 LGHDT, CDR2 YNNKEL (reference sequence). The CDR3 consists of 13 residues. V lost 6 bases to trimming and J lost 4 bases; unmatched junction nucleotides: 5.

This clonotype was detected ten times or more. The V and J genes are TRBV2 and TRBJ2-4; the match to TRBD2 covers 9 bases. V trimming: 3 bases; J trimming: 7 bases; junction bases outside the gene matches: 7. Germline V gene sequence: CDR1 SNHLY, CDR2 FYNNEI. The CDR3 covers 15 residues. CDR3 protein: CASSDPGLANNIQYF. DNA of the CDR3: TGTGCCAGCAGTGACCCGGGACTAGCAAACAACATTCAGTACTTC.